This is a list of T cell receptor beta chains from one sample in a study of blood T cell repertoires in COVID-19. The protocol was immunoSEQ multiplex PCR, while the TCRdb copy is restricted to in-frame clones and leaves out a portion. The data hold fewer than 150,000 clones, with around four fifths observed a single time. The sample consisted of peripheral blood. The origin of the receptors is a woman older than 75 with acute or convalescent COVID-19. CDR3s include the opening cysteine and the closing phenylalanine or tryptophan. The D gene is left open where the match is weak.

CDR3 protein: CASSLSFGYEQYF
D gene: -
V gene: TRBV28

CDR3 protein: CASSRTSMGEQFF
D gene: TRBD2
V gene: TRBV19

CDR3 protein: CASSEGTGRGRGETQYF
D gene: -
V gene: TRBV2

CDR3 protein: CASSGGGGSYNEQFF
D gene: TRBD2
V gene: TRBV11-2

CDR3 protein: CASSFGLNTGELFF
D gene: -
V gene: TRBV5-5

CDR3 protein: CASARDRTAYEQYF
D gene: TRBD1
V gene: TRBV6-5

CDR3 protein: CASSLIGQSYNEQFF
D gene: -
V gene: TRBV27

CDR3 protein: CASSIKTGANSPLHF
D gene: TRBD1
V gene: TRBV27

CDR3 protein: CASSSKGDSTDTQYF
D gene: -
V gene: TRBV7-2

CDR3 protein: CASSLGRPPSGRVNTGELFF
D gene: TRBD2
V gene: TRBV5-1

CDR3 protein: CASSKGQHSNQPQHF
D gene: TRBD1
V gene: TRBV28

CDR3 protein: CAMALTPALREAHNEQFF
D gene: -
V gene: TRBV10-3

CDR3 protein: CASSYTRQGSGTEAFF
D gene: TRBD1
V gene: TRBV6-5

CDR3 protein: CSASLRGIYGYTF
D gene: -
V gene: TRBV20-1

CDR3 protein: CASSGTGEGVFF
D gene: TRBD1
V gene: TRBV2

CDR3 protein: CASSADRLGSPLHF
D gene: -
V gene: TRBV18

CDR3 protein: CASSSQDGRRGNEQFF
D gene: TRBD2
V gene: TRBV7-8

CDR3 protein: CASSLEQGAKMGTEAFF
D gene: TRBD1
V gene: TRBV5-1

CDR3 protein: CASSQDFGPGQVNTEAFF
D gene: TRBD1
V gene: TRBV3-1/TRBV3-2

CDR3 protein: CASSPQEETQYF
D gene: -
V gene: TRBV11-2

CDR3 protein: CAIIEDRGDEQYF
D gene: TRBD1
V gene: TRBV10-3

CDR3 protein: CASAGSGNTIYF
D gene: -
V gene: TRBV19

CDR3 protein: CASSLGPGTGGKDTQYF
D gene: TRBD1
V gene: TRBV27

CDR3 protein: CASSFSGRGSTDTQYF
D gene: TRBD2
V gene: TRBV27

CDR3 protein: CASSQPGLAGAYNEQFF
D gene: TRBD2
V gene: TRBV3-1/TRBV3-2

CDR3 protein: CASSLAVGFGETQYF
D gene: -
V gene: TRBV5-5

CDR3 protein: CASSQSGPGGQETQYF
D gene: TRBD1
V gene: TRBV23-1

CDR3 protein: CSASDQAGLYEQYF
D gene: TRBD2
V gene: TRBV20-1

CDR3 protein: CASSASPGTAYGYTF
D gene: TRBD1
V gene: TRBV9

CDR3 protein: CASSEFQEQYF
D gene: -
V gene: TRBV6-1

CDR3 protein: CASSAYVRTTRQDTGELFF
D gene: -
V gene: TRBV28

CDR3 protein: CASSLAETADGYTF
D gene: -
V gene: TRBV7-8

CDR3 protein: CASSQTLGARAMREKLFF
D gene: -
V gene: TRBV3-1/TRBV3-2

CDR3 protein: CASRVGQGVGYGYTF
D gene: TRBD1
V gene: TRBV19

CDR3 protein: CASRPSGAYEQYF
D gene: TRBD2
V gene: TRBV6-5

CDR3 protein: CASSPGTQPYEQYF
D gene: -
V gene: TRBV19

CDR3 protein: CASNGLAKGETQYF
D gene: TRBD2
V gene: TRBV2

CDR3 protein: CASSDSTETANLSGNTIYF
D gene: -
V gene: TRBV6-4

CDR3 protein: CASSQGLARNTGELFF
D gene: TRBD2
V gene: TRBV3-1/TRBV3-2

CDR3 protein: CASSPGPGQGGAGELFF
D gene: TRBD1
V gene: TRBV2